This T cell receptor beta chain is from a study of T cell changes during pregnancy in multiple sclerosis. The germline V gene encodes CDR1 SGDLS and CDR2 YYNGEE. The CDR3 has 16 amino acids. V lost 5 bases and J lost 0, with 17 bases in between. Here immunoSEQ multiplex PCR was the method, and the copy in TCRdb shows in-frame clones only, minus some. The profile covers roughly 48,000 clones, with approximately 95% appearing a single time and over 4.5% taken by the ten largest. This TCR came from a female donor with multiple sclerosis, enrolled in a pregnancy study. Specimen: CD8+ T cells from peripheral blood mononuclear cells, collected in the first trimester of pregnancy. This chain uses TRBV9 with TRBJ1-1; D gene unclear. The CDR3 DNA reads TGTGCCAGCAGTGAAGGTGCAGACACCATGAACACTGAAGCTTTCTTT. This codes for CASSEGADTMNTEAFF.